The 26 T cell receptor beta chains given below trace back to one sample, sequenced in a study of T-cell reconstitution after alpha-beta-depleted transplantation in children. Unique molecular identifiers were built into the TCRbeta library. MiXCR, run by TCRdb on the PCR reads, gives a single entry per CDR3 protein. The data contain some 460,000 distinct CDR3 sequences, roughly 15% of them singletons. The specimen was PBMCs, mostly from graft donor cells, collected 360 days after TCRalphabeta/CD19-depleted stem cell transplant. These receptors were taken from a boy under two years old who had a stem cell transplant for Wiskott-Aldrich syndrome, so the T cells may come from the graft donor.

The chain links TRBV5-4 to TRBJ2-1; 12 bases line up with TRBD2. Germline V gene data show CDR1 as SGHNT and CDR2 as YYREEE (reference sequence). The CDR3 extends over 19 amino acids. V lost 0 bases to trimming and J lost 9 bases; unmatched junction nucleotides: 16. The CDR3 loop reads CASSLVGTSGWAFGGEQFF. Written as DNA, the CDR3 is TGTGCCAGCAGCTTGGTGGGGACTAGCGGGTGGGCCTTTGGTGGTGAGCAGTTCTTC.

The chain has TRBV2 and TRBJ2-1; 10 bases match TRBD2. CDR1 SNHLY and CDR2 FYNNEI come from the germline V gene. V shed 3 bases, J shed 6 bases, and the junction held 5 bases outside the gene matches. The CDR3 totals 15 residues. The CDR3 spells CASSELAGVFNEQFF. The CDR3 bases are TGTGCCAGCAGTGAGCTAGCGGGAGTTTTCAATGAGCAGTTCTTC.

This clonotype came up many times. The DNA of the CDR3 is TGCAGTGCTAGGGCATCGCTAGCAGAAGAGACCCAGTACTTC. Translating gives CSARASLAEETQYF. The genes are TRBV20-1 and TRBJ2-5, with D possibly matching TRBD2 (5 bases). CDR3 length: 14 amino acids. Trimming cost V 3 bases and J 3 bases, with 14 bases left between them. Germline V gives CDR1 DFQATT, CDR2 SNEGSKA (reference sequence).

This clonotype was observed a handful of times. The chain links TRBV7-9 to TRBJ1-4; tentatively, D is TRBD1 (5 bases). The germline CDR1 and CDR2 sequences are SEHNR and FQNEAQ (reference sequence). This CDR3 comprises 15 residues. V was clipped by 1 base and J by 4 bases, with 10 bases between them. CDR3 DNA sequence: TGTGCCAGCAGCTTAGTTGGGGACCGTAATGAAAAACTGTTTTTT. Protein sequence: CASSLVGDRNEKLFF.

CDR3 bases: TGTGCCAGCAATAAGAGGACTAGCGACTCCACAGATACGCAGTATTTT. Translated: CASNKRTSDSTDTQYF. The genes are TRBV12-3 or TRBV12-4 and TRBJ2-3; 9 bases fit TRBD2. The junction had 10 bases not matched to a gene; V was cut back by 7 bases and J by 2 bases. The CDR3 is 16 residues long.

This clonotype has only a few counts. The gene calls are TRBV19 and TRBJ1-1, with unresolved D. V dropped 6 bases and J dropped 0 bases, with 11 bases sitting between them. The germline V gene encodes CDR1 LNHDA and CDR2 SQIVND (reference sequence). The length of the CDR3 is 14 residues. DNA for the CDR3: TGTGCCAGTAGAATCCCCTCTTTGAACACTGAAGCTTTCTTT. Protein product: CASRIPSLNTEAFF.

This clonotype was detected ten times or more. This rearrangement joins TRBV10-3 to TRBJ2-1, with 9 positions matching TRBD2. The CDR3 totals 13 residues. V trimming: 10 bases; J trimming: 8 bases; junction bases outside the gene matches: 9. Germline CDR1 and CDR2: ENHRY and SYGVKD. The CDR3 DNA is TGTGCCACAAGGGCGGGAGGGCCCTATGAGCAGTTCTTC. This codes for CATRAGGPYEQFF.

The V call is TRBV5-1, the J call TRBJ2-1; D uncertain. Trimming shortened V by 4 bases and J by 4 bases, and 15 bases separated the two germline ends. Germline CDR1 SGHRS, CDR2 YFSETQ. The CDR3 contains 15 residues. The CDR3, as DNA: TGCGCCAGCAGCGTGCTGGGGTGGCGGTACAATGAGCAGTTCTTC. This gives the protein CASSVLGWRYNEQFF.

This clonotype was recorded many times. V gene TRBV10-2 combines with J gene TRBJ2-7, with 7 bases that match TRBD2. Germline V gives CDR1 WSHSY, CDR2 SAAADI. This CDR3 comprises 11 residues. J was trimmed by 3 bases and V by 7 bases; bases with no gene match: 0. CDR3 bases: TGCGCCAGCACTAGCGGCTACGAGCAGTACTTC. Translation: CASTSGYEQYF.

This clonotype was counted between two and nine times. The chain uses TRBV2 and TRBJ1-1; 8 bases match TRBD1. Per the germline V gene, CDR1 is SNHLY and CDR2 is FYNNEI. The CDR3 has 16 residues. The trim removed 3 bases at V and 1 base at J, leaving 7 bases unmatched. CDR3: CASSEWRTGRNTEAFF. CDR3 nucleotide sequence: TGTGCCAGCAGTGAGTGGAGGACAGGGAGGAACACTGAAGCTTTCTTT. Full variable domain (missing parts from reference TRBV2 and TRBJ1-1): EPEVTQTPSHQVTQMGQEVILRCVPISNHLYFYWYRQILGQKVEFLVSFYNNEISEKSEIFDDQFSVERPDGSNFTLKIRSTKLEDSAMYFCASSEWRTGRNTEAFFGQGTRLTVV.

The chain recombines TRBV5-6 with TRBJ2-7; 10 bases align to TRBD1. This CDR3 has 15 amino acids. Germline-derived CDR1 and CDR2 are SGHDT and YYEEEE. J lost 3 bases, V lost 4 bases, and 7 bases had no gene match. The CDR3 nucleotides are TGTGCCAGCAGCACCCGGGACAGGGGTAACTACGAGCAGTACTTC. Translation: CASSTRDRGNYEQYF.

The count of this clonotype is one. The chain joins TRBV29-1 to TRBJ2-7; tentative D call: TRBD1 (6 bases). Trimming stripped 4 bases from V and 4 bases from J, with 11 bases between. This CDR3 has 12 residues. The germline CDR1 and CDR2 sequences are SQVTM and ANQGSEA. CDR3 DNA: TGCAGCGTTGGGAAGGGGGTTTACGAGCAGTACTTC. Its translation is CSVGKGVYEQYF.

This chain connects TRBV14 to TRBJ1-2; 7 bases map to TRBD1. Per the germline V gene, CDR1 is SGHDN and CDR2 is FVKESK. The CDR3 sequence is 18 residues long. V shed 1 base, J shed 7 bases, and the junction held 18 bases outside the gene matches. Here the CDR3 reads CASSQGGTAAGLWGGYTF. In DNA, the CDR3 is TGTGCCAGCAGCCAAGGGGGGACAGCCGCCGGATTATGGGGTGGCTACACCTTC.

This clonotype was recorded a few times. The chain recombines TRBV7-2 with TRBJ2-3, with D possibly being TRBD2 (6 bases). The CDR3 has 17 residues. Trimming pared 6 bases from V and 3 bases from J, leaving 22 bases between. CDR1 and CDR2 from the germline V gene are SGHTA and FQGNSA. This CDR3 is CASRLAIGGVSTDTQYF. The CDR3 bases are TGTGCCAGCAGGCTTGCGATAGGCGGGGTCTCTACAGATACGCAGTATTTT.

This clonotype was counted a few times. V is TRBV2 and J is TRBJ2-5; perhaps D is TRBD1 or TRBD2 (6 bases each). CDR1 is SNHLY and CDR2 is FYNNEI in the germline V gene. V was clipped by 7 bases and J by 4 bases, with 13 bases between them. The CDR3 has 13 amino acids. The CDR3 nucleotides are TGTGCCAGCATGAGGGGGGTTAGAGAGACCCAGTACTTC. Translated: CASMRGVRETQYF. Full variable domain (remainder filled in from reference TRBV2 and TRBJ2-5): EPEVTQTPSHQVTQMGQEVILRCVPISNHLYFYWYRQILGQKVEFLVSFYNNEISEKSEIFDDQFSVERPDGSNFTLKIRSTKLEDSAMYFCASMRGVRETQYFGPGTRLLVL.

This clonotype was seen more than once but under ten times. The rearrangement joins TRBV5-1 to TRBJ1-1; no definite D call. Deletions cut 4 bases from V and 8 bases from J, with 21 bases between. Germline V lookup: CDR1 SGHRS, CDR2 YFSETQ. CDR3 size: 15 residues. CDR3 in DNA: TGCGCCAGCAGCCTAGGAGACGTACTGAGGAAAGAAGCTTTCTTT. Its translation is CASSLGDVLRKEAFF.

This clonotype occurred a few times. This chain links TRBV7-9 with TRBJ2-7, with a weak D call TRBD2 (6 bases). V was trimmed by 4 bases and J by 5 bases, leaving 15 bases between them. The CDR3 has 14 residues. Germline CDR1 and CDR2: SEHNR and FQNEAQ (reference sequence). CDR3 amino acids: CASSSGLGRDEQYF. For the CDR3, the DNA is TGTGCCAGCAGCTCGGGACTGGGTCGGGACGAGCAGTACTTC.

This clonotype was seen more than once but under ten times. The chain employs TRBV18 and TRBJ2-2; 10 bases fit TRBD1. Germline V gives CDR1 KGHSH, CDR2 LQKENI. The V gene end was trimmed by 1 base and the J gene end by 6 bases; junction bases not matched to a gene: 5. The CDR3 is 16 residues long. Written as DNA, the CDR3 is TGTGCCAGCTCACCACTGGGGACAGGGGCTGCCGGGGAGCTGTTTTTT. Translated: CASSPLGTGAAGELFF.

The chain has TRBV20-1 and TRBJ2-7, with TRBD2 matching over 7 bases. The CDR3 spans 18 residues. With 0 bases clipped from V and 2 bases from J, the junction kept 16 bases outside the gene matches. The germline CDR1 and CDR2 sequences are DFQATT and SNEGSKA (reference sequence). DNA of the CDR3: TGCAGTGCTAGAGATCCCCTCGGGACTACGAAGCACCCCTACGAGCAGTACTTC. This gives the protein CSARDPLGTTKHPYEQYF.

This clonotype came up a few times. CDR3 in amino acids: CASSEKRDILRNQPQHF. For the CDR3, the DNA is TGTGCCAGCAGTGAAAAACGGGACATCCTTCGCAATCAGCCCCAGCATTTT. The rearrangement links TRBV2 to TRBJ1-5; possible D gene TRBD1, 6 bases. V lost 2 bases, J lost 2 bases, and 16 bases lay in between. Germline values: CDR1 SNHLY, CDR2 FYNNEI. The CDR3 has 17 residues.

In its sample, this clonotype was seen a few times. The chain joins TRBV4-1 to TRBJ2-7; D possibly uses TRBD1 or TRBD2 (5 bases each). The CDR3 length is 15 residues. The germline CDR1 and CDR2 sequences are MGHRA and YSYEKL. Between the trimmed V and J ends, which lost 3 bases and 4 bases, there was a span of 16 bases. CDR3 region: CASSQYRGEWYEQYF. CDR3 DNA: TGCGCCAGCAGCCAGTACCGAGGGGAGTGGTACGAGCAGTACTTC.

The chain has TRBV6-1 and TRBJ1-4, with a possible D match to TRBD1 (5 bases). V was clipped by 1 base and J by 8 bases, with 14 bases between them. The CDR3 is made up of 15 amino acids. Looked up from germline, CDR1 is MNHNS and CDR2 is SASEGT. The CDR3, as DNA: TGTGCCAGCAGTGAAGGGGACGTCTACGGGGAAAAACTGTTTTTT. This translates into CASSEGDVYGEKLFF.

This chain links TRBV7-2 with TRBJ2-7, with TRBD1 matching over 8 bases. The germline V gene encodes CDR1 SGHTA and CDR2 FQGNSA. The CDR3 has 17 residues. V lost 1 base, J lost 5 bases, and 13 bases stayed unmatched. The CDR3 nucleotides read TGTGCCAGCAGCTTAGTGGGACCTGGGACAGGTGCGGACGAGCAGTACTTC. Protein: CASSLVGPGTGADEQYF.

This clonotype has only a few counts. This sequence joins TRBV20-1 and TRBJ2-3, with D uncertain. The CDR3 has 14 residues. Germline-derived CDR1 and CDR2 are DFQATT and SNEGSKA (reference sequence). The V gene lost 0 bases and the J gene lost 4 bases, with 11 bases spanning the gap. This chain's CDR3 is CSARDNPLADTQYF. CDR3 bases: TGCAGTGCTAGAGACAACCCTCTAGCAGATACGCAGTATTTT.

This clonotype has just a few counts. The DNA for the CDR3 is TGCGCCAGCAGCCAATTTCGGTCCGGGGAGCTGTTTTTT. It specifies CASSQFRSGELFF. This chain connects TRBV4-3 to TRBJ2-2, with D uncertain. V lost 2 bases and J lost 6, with 7 bases in between. The CDR3 spans 13 residues. Germline V gene lookup returns CDR1 LGHNA and CDR2 YSLEER.

This clonotype was seen more than once but under ten times. The CDR3 sequence is CSVEGQAAGYTF. The CDR3, as DNA: TGCAGCGTTGAGGGACAGGCGGCTGGCTACACCTTC. This sequence joins TRBV29-1 and TRBJ1-2, with TRBD1 identical over 8 bases. J gave up 7 bases and V 3 bases, and 4 bases lay outside the gene matches. The germline V gene has CDR1 SQVTM and CDR2 ANQGSEA. The CDR3 is 12 residues long.